This TCR beta chain came from a study of CD4+ T cells in melanoma. The CDR3 is 13 residues long. The junction had 5 bases not matched to a gene; V was cut back by 7 bases and J by 4 bases. Germline values: CDR1 MDHEN, CDR2 SYDVKM. Method: immunoSEQ multiplex PCR; TCRdb's copy keeps in-frame clones and lacks some. The table shows some 21,000 clones, with approximately 80% occurring only once. Sequencing was carried out using cells from a culture (not recorded whether cultured in vitro). This sequence was found in a human donor with melanoma. The chain employs TRBV28 and TRBJ1-1; TRBD1 agrees at 8 bases. CDR3 DNA sequence: TGTGCCAGCACGACAGGGGAGCCCACTGAAGCTTTCTTT. It codes for CASTTGEPTEAFF.